The next 20 T cell receptor beta chains were all read from a single sample in a study of CD8+ T cells in alopecia areata. Once RNA had been extracted, it was reverse transcribed into cDNA to act as the sequencing template. The table came from immunoSEQ multiplex PCR; TCRdb's copy has only in-frame clones and leaves some out. Among tens of thousands of clones listed, about 96% were seen once. Sequences were derived from CD8+ T cells sorted from blood, sampled at week 0. These TCRs come from a human donor with alopecia areata.

The chain combines TRBV2 with TRBJ2-3, with 13 bases that match TRBD2. Germline V gene data show CDR1 as SNHLY and CDR2 as FYNNEI. CDR3 length equals 17 residues. The V segment lost 1 base and the J segment 6 bases; nucleotides outside the gene matches: 7. Written as DNA, the CDR3 is TGTGCCAGCAGTGAAGGCGGACTAGCGGGGGCCGGGGATACGCAGTATTTT. Translation: CASSEGGLAGAGDTQYF.

The J gene is TRBJ2-7, the V gene TRBV7-2; TRBD2 matches at 7 bases. This CDR3 is 15 amino acids long. V lost 4 bases to trimming and J lost 3 bases; unmatched junction nucleotides: 9. In germline, CDR1 is SGHTA, CDR2 FQGNSA. CDR3 in DNA: TGTGCCAGCAGCTCAAGCGGGGAAGTCGGCTACGAGCAGTACTTC. Translation gives CASSSSGEVGYEQYF.

The rearrangement joins TRBV27 to TRBJ2-7, with a possible D match to TRBD1 (6 bases). V was shortened by 2 bases and J by 1 base, with 9 bases between the two germline ends. The CDR3 length is 14 residues. Germline values: CDR1 MNHEY, CDR2 SMNVEV (reference sequence). CDR3 sequence (DNA): TGTGCCAGCAGTTTAGGGACAAGGTCCTACGAGCAGTACTTC. Amino acid sequence: CASSLGTRSYEQYF.

This chain connects TRBV14 to TRBJ2-1, with 8 bases fitting TRBD1. V dropped 0 bases and J dropped 7; count of bases not matched to a gene: 8. Germline CDR1 is SGHDN and CDR2 is FVKESK. This CDR3 region has 16 residues. CDR3 DNA sequence: TGTGCCAGCAGCCAAGAGACCAGGGGGCGCGGGAATGAGCAGTTCTTC. Protein sequence: CASSQETRGRGNEQFF.

This chain's CDR3 is CASSLGGGANEQFF. The CDR3 nucleotides read TGTGCCAGCAGCTTAGGCGGGGGCGCCAATGAGCAGTTCTTC. The chain has TRBV5-4 and TRBJ2-1, with TRBD2 as a possible D gene (7 bases). Germline V gene sequence: CDR1 SGHNT, CDR2 YYREEE (reference sequence). V was cut by 2 bases and J by 6 bases, with 12 bases left in between. The CDR3 length is 14 residues.

The J gene is TRBJ2-3, the V gene TRBV27; 8 bases are a match to TRBD2. Trimming removed 6 bases from V and 2 bases from J; junction bases left unmatched: 10. This CDR3 region has 16 residues. Germline assignment: CDR1 MNHEY and CDR2 SMNVEV (reference sequence). CDR3 sequence reads: CASSPLVAGLTDTQYF. In DNA, the CDR3 is TGTGCCAGCAGCCCTCTGGTAGCGGGACTCACAGATACGCAGTATTTT.

The CDR3 protein is CASSWYGTGDYNEQFF. CDR3 sequence (DNA): TGCGCCAGCAGCTGGTACGGGACAGGGGATTACAATGAGCAGTTCTTC. The chain combines TRBV5-1 with TRBJ2-1; 10 bases are shared with TRBD1. J gave up 4 bases and V 3 bases, and 7 bases lay outside the gene matches. This CDR3 has 16 amino acids. CDR1 is SGHRS and CDR2 is YFSETQ in the germline V gene.

The rearrangement links TRBV10-1 to TRBJ1-5; D call uncertain. V lost 6 bases and J 0 bases, leaving 12 bases between the germline ends. The germline V gene encodes CDR1 WNHNN and CDR2 SYGVQD (reference sequence). The CDR3 has 15 amino acids. The CDR3 reads CASRDPRYSNQPQHF. The CDR3 DNA reads TGCGCCAGCAGGGACCCCAGATATAGCAATCAGCCCCAGCATTTT.

V usage is TRBV4-3 and J usage is TRBJ2-7, with 9 bases lining up with TRBD2. The CDR3 has 16 amino acids. V was clipped by 0 bases and J by 5 bases; unmatched bases: 8. CDR1 and CDR2 (germline): LGHNA, YSLEER. In DNA, the CDR3 is TGCGCCAGCAGCCAAGATCCAGCGGGGGGCCGCCACGAGCAGTACTTC. Encoded protein: CASSQDPAGGRHEQYF.

V is TRBV7-9 and J is TRBJ1-1; perhaps TRBD1 as D (6 bases). V was pared by 5 bases and J by 3 bases, with 16 bases between. The CDR3 is 15 residues long. The germline gives CDR1 SEHNR, CDR2 FQNEAQ (reference sequence). CDR3 sequence: CASSPRTERDTEAFF. DNA for the CDR3: TGTGCCAGCAGCCCCCGGACAGAACGGGACACTGAAGCTTTCTTT. The entire variable domain, with the rest obtained from reference TRBV7-9 and TRBJ1-1, is as follows: DTGVSQNPRHKITKRGQNVTFRCDPISEHNRLYWYRQTLGQGPEFLTYFQNEAQLEKSRLLSDRFSAERPKGSFSTLEIQRTEQGDSAMYLCASSPRTERDTEAFFGQGTRLTVV.

This chain uses TRBV2 with TRBJ2-3, with no clear D. CDR1 and CDR2 from the germline V gene are SNHLY and FYNNEI. CDR3 length: 14 residues. The V end was cut by 3 bases, the J end by 6 bases, with 13 bases between. Here the CDR3 DNA reads TGTGCCAGCAGTGAGGATGGTTTCACGGATACGCAGTATTTT. Translating gives CASSEDGFTDTQYF.

The chain employs TRBV21-1 and TRBJ2-2. TRBV21-1 is a documented pseudogene. The CDR3 has 16 residues. In DNA form, the CDR3 reads TGTGCCAGCCCCGGAACCGGGACCCACGACACCGGGGAGCTGTTTTTT. It yields the protein CASPGTGTHDTGELFF.

The gene calls are TRBV27 and TRBJ2-1; the D gene is possibly TRBD1 (5 bases). With 5 bases removed from V and 1 base from J, the gap between germline ends came to 9 bases. Germline values: CDR1 MNHEY, CDR2 SMNVEV (reference sequence). This CDR3 has 14 residues. The DNA for the CDR3 is TGTGCCAGCAGTGCAAGGGGATCCTACAATGAGCAGTTCTTC. Residues: CASSARGSYNEQFF.

Only one count was recorded for this clone. The chain combines TRBV23-1 with TRBJ2-5, with D possibly TRBD1 on 6 matching bases. TRBV23-1 is given ORF status, its function remaining uncertain. V dropped 2 bases and J dropped 2 bases, with 12 bases sitting between them. CDR3 length: 15 residues. CDR3 coding DNA: TGCGCCAGCAGTCAACCACAGGGACCACAAGAGACCCAGTACTTC. Translated, it gives CASSQPQGPQETQYF.

The chain employs TRBV10-3 and TRBJ2-3, with D hard to call. The CDR3 is 14 amino acids. V was clipped by 0 bases and J by 3 bases, with 7 bases between them. Germline-derived CDR1 and CDR2 are ENHRY and SYGVKD. The DNA of the CDR3 is TGTGCCATCAGTGAGTCGATTCTGACAGATACGCAGTATTTT. Encoded protein: CAISESILTDTQYF.

This chain joins TRBV7-9 and TRBJ1-1; D is undetermined. V was pared by 4 bases and J by 4 bases, with 10 bases between. This CDR3 has 13 residues. Germline CDR1 is SEHNR and CDR2 is FQNEAQ (reference sequence). CDR3 DNA sequence: TGTGCCAGCAGCTCCTCCTTGGGCACTGAAGCTTTCTTT. The encoded protein is CASSSSLGTEAFF. The full variable domain, rest sourced from reference TRBV7-9 and TRBJ1-1, is DTGVSQNPRHKITKRGQNVTFRCDPISEHNRLYWYRQTLGQGPEFLTYFQNEAQLEKSRLLSDRFSAERPKGSFSTLEIQRTEQGDSAMYLCASSSSLGTEAFFGQGTRLTVV.

The V gene is TRBV30, the J gene TRBJ2-7, with D uncertain. The germline V gene has CDR1 GTSNPN and CDR2 SVGIG (reference sequence). CDR3 length equals 11 residues. Trimming stripped 0 bases from V and 7 bases from J, with 7 bases between. DNA for the CDR3: TGTGCCTGGAGTGTAAGGTGGGAGCAGTACTTC. Translating it yields CAWSVRWEQYF.

The chain couples TRBV5-1 to TRBJ2-3; D unclear. Per the germline V gene, CDR1 is SGHRS and CDR2 is YFSETQ. Trimming took off 4 bases at V and 0 bases at J, with 9 bases between the two ends. The CDR3 extends over 14 amino acids. The CDR3 DNA sequence: TGCGCCAGCAGCGTGGGTGAGAGCACAGATACGCAGTATTTT. Translation: CASSVGESTDTQYF.

The chain couples TRBV13 to TRBJ2-3; D gene uncertain. V was cut by 1 base and J by 5 bases, with 10 bases left in between. The CDR3 spans 14 residues. CDR1 PRHDT and CDR2 FYEKMQ come from the germline V gene (reference sequence). CDR3 residues: CASSLASVVDTQYF. For the CDR3, the DNA is TGTGCCAGCAGCTTAGCTTCAGTGGTAGATACGCAGTATTTT.

The chain has TRBV4-3 and TRBJ2-1; a weak D match, TRBD2 (5 bases). Germline V gene sequence: CDR1 LGHNA, CDR2 YSLEER. The ends were cut back, 0 bases at V and 0 bases at J, with 12 bases in the middle. There are 17 residues in the CDR3. The CDR3 spells CASSQDAGPSSYNEQFF. The CDR3 region has the DNA TGCGCCAGCAGCCAAGATGCGGGTCCCAGCTCCTACAATGAGCAGTTCTTC.